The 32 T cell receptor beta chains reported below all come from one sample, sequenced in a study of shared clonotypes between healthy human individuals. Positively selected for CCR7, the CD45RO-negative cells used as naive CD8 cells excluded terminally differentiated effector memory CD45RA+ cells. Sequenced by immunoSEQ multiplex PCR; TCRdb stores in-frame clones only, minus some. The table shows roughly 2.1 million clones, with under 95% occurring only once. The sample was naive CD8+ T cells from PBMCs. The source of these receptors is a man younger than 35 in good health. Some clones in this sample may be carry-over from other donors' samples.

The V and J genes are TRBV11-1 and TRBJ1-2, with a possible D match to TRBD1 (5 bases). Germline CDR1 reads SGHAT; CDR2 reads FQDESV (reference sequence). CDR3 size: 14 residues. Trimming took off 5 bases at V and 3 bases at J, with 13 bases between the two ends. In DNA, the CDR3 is TGTGCCAGCAGCCTCCTGACAGCGGACTATGGCTACACCTTC. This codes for CASSLLTADYGYTF.

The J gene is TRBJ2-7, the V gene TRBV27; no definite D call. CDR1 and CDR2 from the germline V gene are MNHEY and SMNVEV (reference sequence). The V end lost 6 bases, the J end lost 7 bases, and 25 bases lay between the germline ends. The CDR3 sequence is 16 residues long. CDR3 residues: CASSLLLATFFYEQYF. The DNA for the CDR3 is TGTGCCAGCAGCCTCCTGTTGGCTACCTTCTTTTATGAGCAGTACTTC.

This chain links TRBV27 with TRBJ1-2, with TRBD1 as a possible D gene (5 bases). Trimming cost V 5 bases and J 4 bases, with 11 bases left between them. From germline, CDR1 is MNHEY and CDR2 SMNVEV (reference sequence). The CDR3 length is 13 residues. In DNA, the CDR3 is TGTGCCAGCAGTCCGGGACGGCTCTATGGCTACACCTTC. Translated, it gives CASSPGRLYGYTF.

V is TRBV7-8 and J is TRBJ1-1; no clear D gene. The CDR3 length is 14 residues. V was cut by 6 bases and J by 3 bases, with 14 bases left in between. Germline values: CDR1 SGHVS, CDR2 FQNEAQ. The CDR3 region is CASSPQTADTEAFF. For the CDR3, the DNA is TGTGCCAGCAGTCCCCAAACAGCGGACACTGAAGCTTTCTTT.

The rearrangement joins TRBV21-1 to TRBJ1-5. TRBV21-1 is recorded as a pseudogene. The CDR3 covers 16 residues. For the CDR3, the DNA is TGTGCCAGCAGCAAAAGGTGGCATCACAGCAATCAGCCCCAGCATTTT. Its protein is CASSKRWHHSNQPQHF.

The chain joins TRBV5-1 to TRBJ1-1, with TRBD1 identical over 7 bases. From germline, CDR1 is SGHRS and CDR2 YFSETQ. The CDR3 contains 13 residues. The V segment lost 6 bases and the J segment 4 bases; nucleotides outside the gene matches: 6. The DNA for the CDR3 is TGCGCCAGCACGGACAGGAGGACCACTGAAGCTTTCTTT. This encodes CASTDRRTTEAFF.

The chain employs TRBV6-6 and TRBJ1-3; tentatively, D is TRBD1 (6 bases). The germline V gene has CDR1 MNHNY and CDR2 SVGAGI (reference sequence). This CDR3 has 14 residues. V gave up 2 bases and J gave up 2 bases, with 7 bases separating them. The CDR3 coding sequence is TGTGCCAGCAGTTACGCAGGGGCTGGAAACACCATATATTTT. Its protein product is CASSYAGAGNTIYF.

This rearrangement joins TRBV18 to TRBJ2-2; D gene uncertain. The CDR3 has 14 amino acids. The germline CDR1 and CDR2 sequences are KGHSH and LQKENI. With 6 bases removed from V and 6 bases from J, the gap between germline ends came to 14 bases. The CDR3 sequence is CASSRAPTPGELFF. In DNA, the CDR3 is TGTGCCAGCTCCCGAGCCCCCACCCCCGGGGAGCTGTTTTTT.

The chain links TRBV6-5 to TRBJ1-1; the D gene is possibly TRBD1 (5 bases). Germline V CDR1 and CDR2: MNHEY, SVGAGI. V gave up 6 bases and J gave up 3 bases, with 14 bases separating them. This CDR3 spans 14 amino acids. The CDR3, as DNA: TGTGCCAGCAGCCCCGGGGGGGAGGACACTGAAGCTTTCTTT. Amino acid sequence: CASSPGGEDTEAFF.

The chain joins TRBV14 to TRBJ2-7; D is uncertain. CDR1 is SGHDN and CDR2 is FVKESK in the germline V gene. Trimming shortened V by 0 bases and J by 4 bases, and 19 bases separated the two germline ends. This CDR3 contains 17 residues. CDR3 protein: CASSQDSGPFGRYEQYF. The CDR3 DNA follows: TGTGCCAGCAGCCAAGATTCCGGCCCCTTTGGTAGGTACGAGCAGTACTTC.

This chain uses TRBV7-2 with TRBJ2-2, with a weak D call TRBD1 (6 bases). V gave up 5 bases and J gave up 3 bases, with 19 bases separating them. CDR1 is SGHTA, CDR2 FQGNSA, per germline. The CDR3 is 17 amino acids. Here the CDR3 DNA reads TGTGCCAGCAGCCAGATAGGCCCCAGGGGAGACACCGGGGAGCTGTTTTTT. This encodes CASSQIGPRGDTGELFF.

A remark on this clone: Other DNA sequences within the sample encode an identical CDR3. The CDR3, as DNA: TGTGCCAGCAGTTTATCGGGGGCCACCTACGAGCAGTACTTC. This codes for CASSLSGATYEQYF. The V call is TRBV27, the J call TRBJ2-7, with D perhaps TRBD1 (6 bases). The V end lost 0 bases, the J end lost 2 bases, and 8 bases lay between the germline ends. The CDR3 has 14 amino acids. Germline V CDR1 and CDR2: MNHEY, SMNVEV (reference sequence).

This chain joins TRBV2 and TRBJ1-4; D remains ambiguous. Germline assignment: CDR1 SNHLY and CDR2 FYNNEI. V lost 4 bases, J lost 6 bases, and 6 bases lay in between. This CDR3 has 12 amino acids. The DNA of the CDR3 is TGTGCCAGCAGTGCGGGGTATGAAAAACTGTTTTTT. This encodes CASSAGYEKLFF.

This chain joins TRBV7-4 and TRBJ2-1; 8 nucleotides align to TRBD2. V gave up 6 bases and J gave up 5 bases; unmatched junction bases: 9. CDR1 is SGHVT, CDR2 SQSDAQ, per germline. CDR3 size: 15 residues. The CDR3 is CASSSNTSGHNEQFF. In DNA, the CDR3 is TGTGCCAGCAGTTCAAACACTAGCGGACACAATGAGCAGTTCTTC.

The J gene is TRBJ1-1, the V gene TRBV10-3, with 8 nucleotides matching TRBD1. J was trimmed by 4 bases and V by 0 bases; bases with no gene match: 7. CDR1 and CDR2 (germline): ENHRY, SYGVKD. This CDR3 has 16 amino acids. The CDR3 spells CAISESPDREGTEAFF. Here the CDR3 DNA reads TGTGCCATCAGTGAGTCACCGGACAGGGAAGGCACTGAAGCTTTCTTT.

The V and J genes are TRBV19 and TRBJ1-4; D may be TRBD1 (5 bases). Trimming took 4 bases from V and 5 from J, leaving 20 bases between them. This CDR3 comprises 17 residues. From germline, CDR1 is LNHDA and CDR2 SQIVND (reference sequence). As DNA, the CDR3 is TGTGCCAGTAGTACGGACCTGACAGACCCACAGAATGAAAAACTGTTTTTT. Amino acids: CASSTDLTDPQNEKLFF.

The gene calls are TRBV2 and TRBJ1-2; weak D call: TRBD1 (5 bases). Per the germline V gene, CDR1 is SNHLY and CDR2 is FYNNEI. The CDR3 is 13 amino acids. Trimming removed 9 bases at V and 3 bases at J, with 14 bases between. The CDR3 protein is CARGDSTDYGYTF. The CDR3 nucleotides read TGTGCCAGGGGTGACAGTACGGACTATGGCTACACCTTC. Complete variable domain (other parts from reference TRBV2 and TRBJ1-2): EPEVTQTPSHQVTQMGQEVILRCVPISNHLYFYWYRQILGQKVEFLVSFYNNEISEKSEIFDDQFSVERPDGSNFTLKIRSTKLEDSAMYFCARGDSTDYGYTFGSGTRLTVV.

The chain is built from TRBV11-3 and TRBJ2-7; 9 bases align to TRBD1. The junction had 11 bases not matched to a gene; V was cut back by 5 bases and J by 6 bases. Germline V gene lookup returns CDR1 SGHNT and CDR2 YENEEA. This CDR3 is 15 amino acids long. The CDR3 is CASSANPGQGAEQYF. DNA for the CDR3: TGTGCCAGCAGCGCGAATCCGGGACAGGGCGCCGAGCAGTACTTC.

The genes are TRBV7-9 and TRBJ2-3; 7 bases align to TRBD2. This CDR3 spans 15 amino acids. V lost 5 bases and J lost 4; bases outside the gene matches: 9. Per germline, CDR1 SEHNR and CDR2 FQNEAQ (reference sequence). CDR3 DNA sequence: TGTGCCAGCAGCCCAAGACTAGCTCGAGCAGATACGCAGTATTTT. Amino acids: CASSPRLARADTQYF.

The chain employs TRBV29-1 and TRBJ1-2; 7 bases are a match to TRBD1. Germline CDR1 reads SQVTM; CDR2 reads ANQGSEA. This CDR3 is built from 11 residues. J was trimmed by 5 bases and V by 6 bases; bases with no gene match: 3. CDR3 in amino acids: CSVPTGYGYTF. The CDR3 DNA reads TGCAGCGTCCCGACAGGGTATGGCTACACCTTC.

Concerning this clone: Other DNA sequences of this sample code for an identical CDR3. The CDR3 DNA reads TGTGCCTGGAGTCCCTCCTACGAGCAGTACTTC. This sequence encodes CAWSPSYEQYF. This chain connects TRBV30 to TRBJ2-7; no clear D gene. The CDR3 contains 11 residues. The V and J ends lost 2 bases and 0 bases respectively, with 2 bases between them. Germline V gene lookup returns CDR1 GTSNPN and CDR2 SVGIG (reference sequence).

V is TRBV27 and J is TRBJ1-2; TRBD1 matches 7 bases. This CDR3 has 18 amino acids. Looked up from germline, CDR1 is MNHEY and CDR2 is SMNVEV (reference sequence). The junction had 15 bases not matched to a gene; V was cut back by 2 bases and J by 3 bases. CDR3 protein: CASSLVRDRTPPYYGYTF. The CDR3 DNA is TGTGCCAGCAGTTTAGTTAGGGACAGAACCCCCCCCTACTATGGCTACACCTTC.

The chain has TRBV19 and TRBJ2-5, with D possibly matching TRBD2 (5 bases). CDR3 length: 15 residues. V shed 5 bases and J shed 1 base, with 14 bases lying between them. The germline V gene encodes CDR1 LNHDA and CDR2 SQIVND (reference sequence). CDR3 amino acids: CASSEGIVPQETQYF. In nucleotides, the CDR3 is TGTGCCAGTAGTGAGGGAATAGTACCCCAAGAGACCCAGTACTTC.

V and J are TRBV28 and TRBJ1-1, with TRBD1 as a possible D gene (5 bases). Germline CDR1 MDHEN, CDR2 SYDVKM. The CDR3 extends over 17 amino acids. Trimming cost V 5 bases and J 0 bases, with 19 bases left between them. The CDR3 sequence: CASSPWGMGQLNTEAFF. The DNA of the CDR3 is TGTGCCAGCAGTCCCTGGGGAATGGGGCAGCTGAACACTGAAGCTTTCTTT.

CDR3 region: CASSYLRVNNEQFF. In nucleotides, the CDR3 is TGTGCCAGCAGTTACTTGCGAGTAAACAATGAGCAGTTCTTC. This chain uses TRBV6-5 with TRBJ2-1; D remains ambiguous. Trimming stripped 1 base from V and 5 bases from J, with 9 bases between. Germline V gene lookup returns CDR1 MNHEY and CDR2 SVGAGI. The CDR3 has 14 residues.

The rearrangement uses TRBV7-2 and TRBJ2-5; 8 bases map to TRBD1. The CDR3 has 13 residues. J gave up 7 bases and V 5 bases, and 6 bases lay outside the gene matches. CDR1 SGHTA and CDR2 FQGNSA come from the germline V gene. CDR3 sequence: CASSEDRAGTQYF. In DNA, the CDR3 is TGTGCCAGCAGCGAGGACAGGGCAGGGACCCAGTACTTC.

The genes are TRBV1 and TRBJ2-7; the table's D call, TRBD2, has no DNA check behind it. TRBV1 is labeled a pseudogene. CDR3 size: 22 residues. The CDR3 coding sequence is TGCACCAGCAGCCCAAAAGGGGGACTAGTCTTTAATTTAAACGGGCTACTCTACGAGCAGTACTTC. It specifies CTSSPKGGLVFNLNGLLYEQYF.

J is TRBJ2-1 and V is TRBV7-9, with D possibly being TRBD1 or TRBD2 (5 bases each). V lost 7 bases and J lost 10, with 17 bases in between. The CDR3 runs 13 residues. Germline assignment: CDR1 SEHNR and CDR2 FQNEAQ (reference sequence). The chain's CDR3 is CASTSDPGREQFF. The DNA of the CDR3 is TGTGCCAGCACCTCGGACCCGGGGCGGGAGCAGTTCTTC.

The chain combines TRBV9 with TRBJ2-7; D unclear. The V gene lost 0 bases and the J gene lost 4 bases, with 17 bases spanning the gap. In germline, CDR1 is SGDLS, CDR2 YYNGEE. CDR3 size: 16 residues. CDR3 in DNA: TGTGCCAGCAGCGTAGCCGCGAGCGCTGCGAAGTACGAGCAGTACTTC. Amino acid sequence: CASSVAASAAKYEQYF.

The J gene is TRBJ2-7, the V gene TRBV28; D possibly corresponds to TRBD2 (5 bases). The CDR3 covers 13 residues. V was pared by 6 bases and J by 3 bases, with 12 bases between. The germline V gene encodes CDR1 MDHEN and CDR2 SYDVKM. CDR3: CASRPPGVYEQYF. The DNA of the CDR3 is TGTGCCAGCAGGCCCCCCGGGGTCTACGAGCAGTACTTC.

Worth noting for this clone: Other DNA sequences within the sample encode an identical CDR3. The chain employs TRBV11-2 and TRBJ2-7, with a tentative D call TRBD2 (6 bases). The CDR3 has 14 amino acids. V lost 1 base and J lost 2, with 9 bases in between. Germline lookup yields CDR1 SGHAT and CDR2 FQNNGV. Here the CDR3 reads CASSLGRAAYEQYF. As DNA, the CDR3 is TGTGCCAGCAGCTTAGGGAGGGCTGCCTACGAGCAGTACTTC. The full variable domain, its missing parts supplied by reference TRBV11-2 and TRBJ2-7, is EAGVAQSPRYKIIEKRQSVAFWCNPISGHATLYWYQQILGQGPKLLIQFQNNGVVDDSQLPKDRFSAERLKGVDSTLKIQPAKLEDSAVYLCASSLGRAAYEQYFGPGTRLTVT.

The CDR3 DNA is TGCGCCAGCAGAAACACTACACAGGGGGCAAGTGCAGAGACCCAGTACTTC. It translates to CASRNTTQGASAETQYF. The V gene is TRBV5-1, the J gene TRBJ2-5; 9 bases match TRBD1. This CDR3 region has 17 residues. Unmatched junction bases numbered 15, after V lost 5 bases and J lost 4 bases. Per germline, CDR1 SGHRS and CDR2 YFSETQ.